These 12 T cell receptor beta chains were all obtained from the same sample, sequenced in a study of shared clonotypes between healthy human individuals. The naive CD8 population came from CD45RO-negative cells selected for CCR7, without terminally differentiated effector memory CD45RA+ cells. TCRdb's table, derived via immunoSEQ multiplex PCR, lists solely in-frame clones and lacks some. The sample holds millions of clones, 90% to 95% seen once. Sequencing was carried out using naive CD8+ T cells from PBMCs. The receptors were gathered from a man aged 18 to 30 in good health. Some clones in this sample may be carry-over from other donors' samples.

The chain combines TRBV19 with TRBJ1-1; possibly TRBD1 for D (6 bases). Germline V gene data show CDR1 as LNHDA and CDR2 as SQIVND (reference sequence). V lost 3 bases, J lost 5 bases, and 16 bases lay in between. The CDR3 runs to 15 residues. Here the CDR3 reads CASSIVGAIRTEAFF. The CDR3 coding sequence is TGTGCCAGTAGTATTGTGGGGGCAATAAGGACTGAAGCTTTCTTT.

As regards this clone: Different DNA sequences within this sample yield the same CDR3. The V gene is TRBV4-3, the J gene TRBJ1-2; D ambiguous. V lost 1 base, J lost 4 bases, and 7 bases lay in between. Germline V gives CDR1 LGHNA, CDR2 YSLEER. CDR3 length equals 13 residues. The DNA for the CDR3 is TGCGCCAGCAGCCAAGGCCAGTTCTATGGCTACACCTTC. Protein: CASSQGQFYGYTF.

V usage is TRBV2 and J usage is TRBJ2-5; 11 bases agree with TRBD2. V was clipped by 8 bases and J by 5 bases; unmatched bases: 7. The CDR3 has 14 residues. Germline CDR1 reads SNHLY; CDR2 reads FYNNEI. CDR3 nucleotide sequence: TGTGCCAGCTGTAGCGGGAGGGCCAGGGAGACCCAGTACTTC. Amino acids: CASCSGRARETQYF.

In the case of this clone: The same CDR3 is also encoded by other DNA sequences in this sample. The chain joins TRBV7-9 to TRBJ2-1, with D unresolved. The CDR3 sequence is 12 residues long. Germline-derived CDR1 and CDR2 are SEHNR and FQNEAQ (reference sequence). Trimming pared 1 base from V and 10 bases from J, leaving 8 bases between. The CDR3 loop is CASSLGPREQFF. CDR3 DNA sequence: TGTGCCAGCAGCTTAGGTCCTAGAGAGCAGTTCTTC.

This chain connects TRBV28 to TRBJ2-1; D possibly corresponds to TRBD2 (5 bases). CDR3 length equals 12 residues. Germline V gives CDR1 MDHEN, CDR2 SYDVKM. Trimming removed 4 bases from V and 13 bases from J, with 14 bases in between. As DNA, the CDR3 is TGTGCCAGCAGTTGGACTGAGCAAAGACAGTTCTTC. It codes for CASSWTEQRQFF. The variable domain in full, completed from reference TRBV28 and TRBJ2-1, reads DVKVTQSSRYLVKRTGEKVFLECVQDMDHENMFWYRQDPGLGLRLIYFSYDVKMKEKGDIPEGYSVSREKKERFSLILESASTNQTSMYLCASSWTEQRQFFGPGTRLTVL.

The rearrangement joins TRBV6-5 to TRBJ2-2; tentatively, D is TRBD2 (5 bases). The CDR3 is 15 amino acids. V was trimmed by 1 base and J by 7 bases, leaving 13 bases between them. Per germline, CDR1 MNHEY and CDR2 SVGAGI. CDR3 protein: CASSYLLTIDGELFF. For the CDR3, the DNA is TGTGCCAGCAGTTACTTATTGACTATCGACGGGGAGCTGTTTTTT.

The chain employs TRBV5-6 and TRBJ1-3; unclear D gene. V lost 7 bases to trimming and J lost 3 bases, with 20 bases between them. Germline V CDR1 and CDR2: SGHDT, YYEEEE. The CDR3 is made up of 16 amino acids. The CDR3 loop is CASSPPGQRFGNTIYF. Written as DNA, the CDR3 is TGTGCCAGCTCACCGCCGGGCCAGAGATTTGGAAACACCATATATTTT. The whole variable domain, remainder taken from reference TRBV5-6 and TRBJ1-3, is DAGVTQSPTHLIKTRGQQVTLRCSPKSGHDTVSWYQQALGQGPQFIFQYYEEEERQRGNFPDRFSGHQFPNYSSELNVNALLLGDSALYLCASSPPGQRFGNTIYFGEGSWLTVV.

This chain joins TRBV5-1 and TRBJ2-1; possibly TRBD2 for D (8 bases). There are 15 residues in the CDR3. V shed 3 bases and J shed 8 bases, with 18 bases lying between them. Germline values: CDR1 SGHRS, CDR2 YFSETQ. The CDR3 DNA is TGCGCCAGCAGCTCGCCGGGAGGGCAGGGGGATGAGCAGTTCTTC. Translation: CASSSPGGQGDEQFF.

V usage is TRBV7-9 and J usage is TRBJ2-2; D is uncertain. The CDR3 is 14 amino acids. Trimming cost V 5 bases and J 0 bases, with 7 bases left between them. In germline, CDR1 is SEHNR, CDR2 FQNEAQ (reference sequence). CDR3 sequence: CASSVTANTGELFF. In nucleotides, the CDR3 is TGTGCCAGCAGCGTGACTGCGAACACCGGGGAGCTGTTTTTT.

V is TRBV9 and J is TRBJ2-4, with 7 bases lining up with TRBD2. The CDR3 is made up of 14 amino acids. Unmatched junction bases numbered 1, after V lost 3 bases and J lost 1 base. From germline, CDR1 is SGDLS and CDR2 YYNGEE. The CDR3 sequence is CASSDSGAKNIQYF. The DNA for the CDR3 is TGTGCCAGCAGCGATAGCGGGGCCAAAAACATTCAGTACTTC.

This clone came up once. The chain has TRBV9 and TRBJ1-2; 8 bases line up with TRBD1. Trimming cost V 2 bases and J 5 bases; bases outside gene matches: 5. The CDR3 consists of 14 residues. Germline V lookup: CDR1 SGDLS, CDR2 YYNGEE. CDR3 loop: CASSVTGGIYGYTF. The CDR3 DNA is TGTGCCAGCAGCGTTACAGGGGGGATTTATGGCTACACCTTC.

The rearrangement uses TRBV4-2 and TRBJ2-1; 10 bases match TRBD2. V trimming: 0 bases; J trimming: 0 bases; junction bases outside the gene matches: 11. There are 20 residues in the CDR3. Germline V lookup: CDR1 LGHNA, CDR2 YNFKEQ. The CDR3 region has the DNA TGTGCCAGCAGCCAAGATCTATGGCTAGCGGGAGATGGCTCCTACAATGAGCAGTTCTTC. Amino acid sequence: CASSQDLWLAGDGSYNEQFF.